Listed below are T cell receptor beta chains from one sample, sequenced in a study of control samples from healthy donors and cancer patients. The table came from immunoSEQ multiplex PCR; TCRdb's copy has only in-frame clones and leaves some out. The sample shows about 120,000 clones, around nine tenths of them seen only once. Source material: blood. The receptors originated from a man between 25 and 39 years old in good health. Both conserved end residues are part of each CDR3. The D gene is left open where the match is weak. Some rows mark clone size as missing; the rest say once, few, many or name a class of expanded clone.

clone_size	j_call	v_call	d_call	cdr3_nt	cdr3_aa
NA	TRBJ1-4	TRBV19	NA	TGTGCCAGTAGTGGGAACAGAGGGAATGAAAAACTGTTTTTT	CASSGNRGNEKLFF
NA	TRBJ1-4	TRBV27	NA	TGTGCCAGCAGTTTAGTCCGCGACAAAAATGAAAAACTGTTTTTT	CASSLVRDKNEKLFF
NA	TRBJ2-1	TRBV5-1	NA	TGCGCCAGCAGCTTAATGCGGGGCCCTGGGTCTGAGCAGTTCTTC	CASSLMRGPGSEQFF
NA	TRBJ1-6	TRBV27	NA	TGTGCCAGCAGACGCCAACAGGGAAGTAATTCACCCCTCCACTTT	CASRRQQGSNSPLHF
NA	TRBJ1-5	TRBV3-1/TRBV3-2	NA	TGTGCCAGCAGCCAAGATGGGGGGATGCGCCAGCATTTT	CASSQDGGMRQHF
NA	TRBJ1-5	TRBV24-1	NA	TGTGCCACCAGTGATGCCGGGGGAAGGGAACCCAATCAGCCCCAGCATTTT	CATSDAGGREPNQPQHF
NA	TRBJ2-3	TRBV5-5	NA	TGTGCCAGCAGCTCAAAGGCGGGGCCAAGCACAGATACGCAGTATTTT	CASSSKAGPSTDTQYF
NA	TRBJ2-6	TRBV29-1	TRBD1	TGCAGCGTTGAAGCCGGGACAGACTTTTCTGGGGCCAACGTCCTGACTTTC	CSVEAGTDFSGANVLTF
NA	TRBJ1-1	TRBV10-3	NA	TGTGCCATCAGTGAGTCGGGGCAGGGAGGTGAAGCTTTCTTT	CAISESGQGGEAFF
few	TRBJ1-6	TRBV7-3	NA	TGTGCCAGCAGCTTAACGGTGGGGGCAGATTCACCCCTCCACTTT	CASSLTVGADSPLHF
NA	TRBJ1-5	TRBV4-1	TRBD1	TGCGCCAGCAGCCATAATACAGGGGGCGGCCAGCCCCAGCATTTT	CASSHNTGGGQPQHF
NA	TRBJ1-1	TRBV7-2	NA	TGTGCCAGCAGGTTCGCAGGGAGCACTGAAGCTTTCTTT	CASRFAGSTEAFF
NA	TRBJ2-5	TRBV5-8	NA	TGTGCCAGCAGACCTGGGACCCGTGGGACCCAGTACTTC	CASRPGTRGTQYF
NA	TRBJ2-2	TRBV3-1/TRBV3-2	NA	TGTGCCAGCAGCCAAGGGCAGGGCACCGGGGAGCTGTTTTTT	CASSQGQGTGELFF
NA	TRBJ2-7	TRBV3-1/TRBV3-2	NA	TGTGCCAGCAGCCAGGCCGGGACGGTGACCTACGAGCAGTACTTC	CASSQAGTVTYEQYF
NA	TRBJ1-4	TRBV6-6	NA	TGTGCCAGCATACCCACCACAGGGGAAAAACTGTTTTTT	CASIPTTGEKLFF
NA	TRBJ2-1	TRBV5-1	TRBD2	TGCGCCAGCAGCTTGGCATCGGGCGGGGGCAATGAGCAGTTCTTC	CASSLASGGGNEQFF
NA	TRBJ1-2	TRBV5-1	NA	TGCGCCAGCAGCTGGCGGGGAATCGATGGCTACACCTTC	CASSWRGIDGYTF
NA	TRBJ1-3	TRBV9	NA	TGTGCCAGCAGCGTTGGCGTCAACGCCCGGTCTGGAAACACCATATATTTT	CASSVGVNARSGNTIYF
NA	TRBJ2-3	TRBV5-6	NA	TGTGCCAGCAGCGCCAGAGCAGATACGCAGTATTTT	CASSARADTQYF
NA	TRBJ1-1	TRBV7-3	NA	TGTGCCAGCAGCGACGTGGGGAACACTGAAGCTTTCTTT	CASSDVGNTEAFF
NA	TRBJ1-2	TRBV15	NA	TGTGCCACCAGCAGAGCCGGGGATGGCTACACCTTC	CATSRAGDGYTF
NA	TRBJ2-1	TRBV5-1	NA	TGCGCCAGCAGCCCAACGGACATCTACAATGAGCAGTTCTTC	CASSPTDIYNEQFF
NA	TRBJ2-5	TRBV15	TRBD1	TGTGCCACCAGCAGAGCTCCGGGACAGGGACAAGAGACCCAGTACTTC	CATSRAPGQGQETQYF
NA	TRBJ2-7	TRBV4-1	NA	TGCGCCAGCAGCCTTACGAAGGACCCGACCTACGAGCAGTACTTC	CASSLTKDPTYEQYF
NA	TRBJ2-1	TRBV5-1	NA	TGCGCCAGCAGCTTGAGCATGTTCCATGGCGGAGTCTACAATGAGCAGTTCTTC	CASSLSMFHGGVYNEQFF
NA	TRBJ2-5	TRBV2	NA	TGTGCCAGCACTTGGACATCGCAAGAGACCCAGTACTTC	CASTWTSQETQYF
NA	TRBJ1-5	TRBV7-9	NA	TGTGCCAGCAGCTTAGCGGACAATCAGCCCCAGCATTTT	CASSLADNQPQHF
NA	TRBJ1-1	TRBV6-5	NA	TGTGCCAGCAGTTATTGGCAAGACACTGAAGCTTTCTTT	CASSYWQDTEAFF
NA	TRBJ2-6	TRBV25-1	TRBD1	TGTGCCAGCAGTGCCATTACAGGGGATGGGGCCAACGTCCTGACTTTC	CASSAITGDGANVLTF
NA	TRBJ1-4	TRBV5-1	NA	TGCGCCAGCAGCTTCAGGGAAGGCCGAGGGGAAAAACTGTTTTTT	CASSFREGRGEKLFF
NA	TRBJ1-2	TRBV6-6	NA	TGTGCCAGCAGTCCACAACAGGGAAACGCTAACTATGGCTACACCTTC	CASSPQQGNANYGYTF
NA	TRBJ2-7	TRBV5-1	TRBD1	TGCGCCAGTCGACCGGGACAGGGGAGATACGAGCAGTACTTC	CASRPGQGRYEQYF
once	TRBJ1-5	TRBV4-1	NA	TGCGCCAGCAGCCCGGGCCCCGGATCGGGGAGCAATCAGCCCCAGCATTTT	CASSPGPGSGSNQPQHF
NA	TRBJ2-7	TRBV5-3	TRBD2	TGTGCCAGAAGCCTCCTGGGACTAGACTACGAGCAGTACTTC	CARSLLGLDYEQYF